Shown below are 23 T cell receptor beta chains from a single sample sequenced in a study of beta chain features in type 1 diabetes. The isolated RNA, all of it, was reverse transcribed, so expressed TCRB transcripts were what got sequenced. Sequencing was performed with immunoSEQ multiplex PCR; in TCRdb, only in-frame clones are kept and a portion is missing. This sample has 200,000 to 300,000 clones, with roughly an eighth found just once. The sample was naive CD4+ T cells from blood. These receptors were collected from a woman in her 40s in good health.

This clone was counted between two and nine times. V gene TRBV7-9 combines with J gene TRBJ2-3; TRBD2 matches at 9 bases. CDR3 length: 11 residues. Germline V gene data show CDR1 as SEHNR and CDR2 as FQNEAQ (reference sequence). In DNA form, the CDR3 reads TGTGTAGCGGGGGACACAGATACGCAGTATTTT. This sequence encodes CVAGDTDTQYF.

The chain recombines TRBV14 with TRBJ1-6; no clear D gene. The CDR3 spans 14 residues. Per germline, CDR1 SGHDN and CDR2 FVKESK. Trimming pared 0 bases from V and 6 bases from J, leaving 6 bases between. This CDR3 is CASSQDTFNSPLHF. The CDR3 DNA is TGTGCCAGCAGCCAAGACACATTTAATTCACCCCTCCACTTT.

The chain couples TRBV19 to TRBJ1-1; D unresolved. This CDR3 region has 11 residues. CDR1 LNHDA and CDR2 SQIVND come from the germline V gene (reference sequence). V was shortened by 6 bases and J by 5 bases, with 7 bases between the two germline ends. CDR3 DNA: TGTGCCAGTAGGCAAGAGACTGAAGCTTTCTTT. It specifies CASRQETEAFF. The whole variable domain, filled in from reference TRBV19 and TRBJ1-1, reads DGGITQSPKYLFRKEGQNVTLSCEQNLNHDAMYWYRQDPGQGLRLIYYSQIVNDFQKGDIAEGYSVSREKKESFPLTVTSAQKNPTAFYLCASRQETEAFFGQGTRLTVV.

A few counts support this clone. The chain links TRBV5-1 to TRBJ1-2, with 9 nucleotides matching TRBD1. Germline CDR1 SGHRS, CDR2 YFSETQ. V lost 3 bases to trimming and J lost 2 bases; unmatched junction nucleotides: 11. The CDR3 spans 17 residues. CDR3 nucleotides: TGCGCCAGCAGCTCCGCATCTGGGACAGGGCGGAACTATGGCTACACCTTC. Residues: CASSSASGTGRNYGYTF.

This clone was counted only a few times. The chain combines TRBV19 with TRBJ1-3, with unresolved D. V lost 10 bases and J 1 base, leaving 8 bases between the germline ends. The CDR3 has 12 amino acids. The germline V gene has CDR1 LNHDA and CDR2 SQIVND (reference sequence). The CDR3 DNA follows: TGTGCCATCCGGTCGTCTGGAAACACCATATATTTT. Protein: CAIRSSGNTIYF.

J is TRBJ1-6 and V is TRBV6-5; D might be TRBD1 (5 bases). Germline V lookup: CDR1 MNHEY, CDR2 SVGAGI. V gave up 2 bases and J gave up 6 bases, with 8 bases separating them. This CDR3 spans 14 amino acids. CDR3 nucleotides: TGTGCCAGCAGTTACACGCAGGGTAATTCACCCCTCCACTTT. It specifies CASSYTQGNSPLHF.

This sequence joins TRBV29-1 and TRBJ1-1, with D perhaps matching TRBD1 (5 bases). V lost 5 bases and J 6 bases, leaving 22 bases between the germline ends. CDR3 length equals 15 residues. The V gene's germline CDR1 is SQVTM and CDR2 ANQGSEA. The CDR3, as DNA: TGCAGCGTTACCCCGAGTGGGTGGGGCGGCTCTGAAGCTTTCTTT. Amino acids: CSVTPSGWGGSEAFF.

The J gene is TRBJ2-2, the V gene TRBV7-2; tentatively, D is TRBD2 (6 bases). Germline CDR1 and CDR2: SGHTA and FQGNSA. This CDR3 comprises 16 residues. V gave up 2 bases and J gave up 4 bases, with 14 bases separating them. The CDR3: CASSLRLGGITGELFF. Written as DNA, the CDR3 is TGTGCCAGCAGCTTAAGGCTCGGGGGTATCACCGGGGAGCTGTTTTTT.

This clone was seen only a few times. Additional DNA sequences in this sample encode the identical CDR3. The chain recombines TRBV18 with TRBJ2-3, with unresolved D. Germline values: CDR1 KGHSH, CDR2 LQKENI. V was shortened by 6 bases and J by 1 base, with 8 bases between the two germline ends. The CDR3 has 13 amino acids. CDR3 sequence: CASSPPGTDTQYF. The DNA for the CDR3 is TGTGCCAGCTCTCCCCCGGGCACAGATACGCAGTATTTT.

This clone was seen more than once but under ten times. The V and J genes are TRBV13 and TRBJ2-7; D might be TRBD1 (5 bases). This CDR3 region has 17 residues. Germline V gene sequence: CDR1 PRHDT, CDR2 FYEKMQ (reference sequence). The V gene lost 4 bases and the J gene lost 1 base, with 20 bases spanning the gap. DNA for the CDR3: TGTGCCAGCAGCTCCTCCCCCGAGACAGTGCCTTCCTACGAGCAGTACTTC. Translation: CASSSSPETVPSYEQYF.

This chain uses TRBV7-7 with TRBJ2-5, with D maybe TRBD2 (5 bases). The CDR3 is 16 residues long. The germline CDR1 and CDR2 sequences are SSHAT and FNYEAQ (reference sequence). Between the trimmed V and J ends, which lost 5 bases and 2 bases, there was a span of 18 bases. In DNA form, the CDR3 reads TGTGCCAGCAGCCCTACGGGAACAGCACCACAAGAGACCCAGTACTTC. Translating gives CASSPTGTAPQETQYF.

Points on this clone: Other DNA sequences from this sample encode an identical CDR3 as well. The DNA for the CDR3 is TGTGCCAGCAGAGCTGGGACAGGGGGTTCCGGGGAGCTGTTTTTT. It is translated as CASRAGTGGSGELFF. The J gene is TRBJ2-2, the V gene TRBV9, with 11 bases matching TRBD1. V shed 5 bases, J shed 6 bases, and the junction held 6 bases outside the gene matches. This CDR3 has 15 residues. In germline, CDR1 is SGDLS, CDR2 YYNGEE.

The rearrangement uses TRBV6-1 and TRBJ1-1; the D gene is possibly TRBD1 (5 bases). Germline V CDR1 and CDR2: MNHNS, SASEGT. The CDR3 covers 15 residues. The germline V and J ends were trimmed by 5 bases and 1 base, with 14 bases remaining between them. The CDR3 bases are TGTGCCAGCAGTTTGACAGCCGGCGGGAACACTGAAGCTTTCTTT. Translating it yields CASSLTAGGNTEAFF.

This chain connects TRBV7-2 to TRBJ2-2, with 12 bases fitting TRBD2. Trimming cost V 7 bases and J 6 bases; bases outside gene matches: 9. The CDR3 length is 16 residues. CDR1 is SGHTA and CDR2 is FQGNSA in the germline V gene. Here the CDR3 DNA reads TGTGCCAGCACCCAGGGACTAGCGGGCTCCCCCGGGGAGCTGTTTTTT. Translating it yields CASTQGLAGSPGELFF.

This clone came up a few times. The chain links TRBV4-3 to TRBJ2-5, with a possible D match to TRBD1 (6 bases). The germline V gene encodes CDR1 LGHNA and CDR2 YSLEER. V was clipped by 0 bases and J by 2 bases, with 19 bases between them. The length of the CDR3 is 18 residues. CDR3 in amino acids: CASSQDRGFTTVQETQYF. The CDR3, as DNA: TGCGCCAGCAGCCAAGATAGGGGGTTCACTACCGTACAAGAGACCCAGTACTTC.

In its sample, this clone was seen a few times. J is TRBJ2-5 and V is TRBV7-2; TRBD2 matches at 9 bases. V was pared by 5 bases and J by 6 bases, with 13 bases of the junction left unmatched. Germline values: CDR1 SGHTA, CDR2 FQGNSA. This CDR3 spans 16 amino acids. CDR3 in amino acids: CASSPRPSGVGKTQYF. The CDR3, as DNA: TGTGCCAGCAGCCCTCGCCCTAGCGGGGTGGGGAAGACCCAGTACTTC.

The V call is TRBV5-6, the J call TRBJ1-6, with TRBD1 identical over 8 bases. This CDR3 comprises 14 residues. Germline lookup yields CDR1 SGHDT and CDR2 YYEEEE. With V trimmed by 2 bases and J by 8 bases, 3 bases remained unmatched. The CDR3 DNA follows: TGTGCCAGCAGCTTTCGACAGGGGTATTCACCCCTCCACTTT. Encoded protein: CASSFRQGYSPLHF.

CDR3 sequence: CASSPDQGKYGYTF. CDR3 in DNA: TGTGCCAGCTCACCTGACCAGGGGAAATATGGCTACACCTTC. The chain is built from TRBV18 and TRBJ1-2; maybe TRBD1 (6 bases). Germline CDR1 KGHSH, CDR2 LQKENI. With 3 bases removed from V and 5 bases from J, the gap between germline ends came to 13 bases. This CDR3 is 14 amino acids long.

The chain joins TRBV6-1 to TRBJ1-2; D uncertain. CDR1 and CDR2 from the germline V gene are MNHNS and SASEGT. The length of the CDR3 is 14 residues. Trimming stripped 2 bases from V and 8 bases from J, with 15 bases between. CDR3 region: CASSERRGTLGYTF. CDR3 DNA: TGTGCCAGCAGTGAAAGGCGGGGAACCTTGGGCTACACCTTC.

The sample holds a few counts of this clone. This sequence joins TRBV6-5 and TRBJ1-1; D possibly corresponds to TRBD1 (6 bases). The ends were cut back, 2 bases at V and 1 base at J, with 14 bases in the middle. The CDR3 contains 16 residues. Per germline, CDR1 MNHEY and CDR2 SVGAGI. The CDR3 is CASSYNRLQGNTEAFF. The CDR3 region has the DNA TGTGCCAGCAGTTACAACAGATTACAGGGGAACACTGAAGCTTTCTTT.

CDR3 protein: CASSLPRGDQETQYF. The DNA of the CDR3 is TGCGCCAGCAGCTTACCACGGGGGGACCAAGAGACCCAGTACTTC. The chain carries TRBV5-1 and TRBJ2-5; TRBD2 aligns across 7 bases. This CDR3 is built from 15 residues. In germline, CDR1 is SGHRS, CDR2 YFSETQ. Trimming took 2 bases from V and 0 from J; bases not matched to a gene: 4.

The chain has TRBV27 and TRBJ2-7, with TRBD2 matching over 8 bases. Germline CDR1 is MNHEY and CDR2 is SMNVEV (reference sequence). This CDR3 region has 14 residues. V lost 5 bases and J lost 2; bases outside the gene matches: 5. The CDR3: CASSGLASTYEQYF. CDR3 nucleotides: TGTGCCAGCAGTGGACTAGCTTCCACCTACGAGCAGTACTTC.

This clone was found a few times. CDR3 amino acids: CASSRSGGVHNEQFF. CDR3 coding DNA: TGTGCCAGCAGCCGTAGCGGGGGGGTCCACAATGAGCAGTTCTTC. The chain links TRBV7-2 to TRBJ2-1; TRBD2 agrees at 11 bases. The CDR3 sequence is 15 residues long. CDR1 and CDR2 (germline): SGHTA, FQGNSA. After removal of 5 bases from V and 5 bases from J, the junction contained 5 bases not matched to a gene.